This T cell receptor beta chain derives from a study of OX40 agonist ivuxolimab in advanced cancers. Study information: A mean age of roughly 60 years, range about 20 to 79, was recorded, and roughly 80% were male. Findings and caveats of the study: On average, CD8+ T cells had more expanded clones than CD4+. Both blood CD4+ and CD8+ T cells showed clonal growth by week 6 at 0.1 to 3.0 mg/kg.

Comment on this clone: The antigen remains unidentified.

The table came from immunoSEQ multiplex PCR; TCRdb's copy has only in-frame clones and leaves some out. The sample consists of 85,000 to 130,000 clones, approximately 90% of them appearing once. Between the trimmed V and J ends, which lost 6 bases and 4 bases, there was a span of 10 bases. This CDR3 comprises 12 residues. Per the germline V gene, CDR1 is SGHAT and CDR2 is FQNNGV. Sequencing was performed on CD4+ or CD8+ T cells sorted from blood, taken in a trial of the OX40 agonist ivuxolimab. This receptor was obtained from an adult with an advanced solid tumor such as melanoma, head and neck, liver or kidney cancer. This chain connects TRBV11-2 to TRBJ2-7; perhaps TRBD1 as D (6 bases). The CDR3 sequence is CASRQGLYEQYF. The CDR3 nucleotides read TGTGCCAGCAGGCAGGGGTTGTACGAGCAGTACTTC.